This is a list of T cell receptor beta chains from one sample in a study of Ad26.COV2.S vaccination and SARS-CoV-2 variants. Clones were read by immunoSEQ multiplex PCR, and TCRdb kept only the in-frame ones, dropping some. The sample carries more than 400,000 clones, about nine tenths recorded once. This material consisted of peripheral blood, taken in a trial of Ad26.COV2.S vaccine versus placebo. These receptors were taken from a person aged 18 to 59 who received the Ad26.COV2.S COVID-19 vaccine or a placebo. CDR3s include the opening cysteine and the closing phenylalanine or tryptophan. A D gene is named only where the DNA matches it firmly.

V	J	D	CDR3
TRBV5-4	TRBJ2-3	TRBD1	CASSLSLDRVTDTQYF
TRBV3-1/TRBV3-2	TRBJ1-2	NA	CASSQVPPSDTNGYTF
TRBV18	TRBJ2-7	TRBD1	CASSPAGTGVSEQYF
TRBV10-2	TRBJ1-6	TRBD1	CASSDKQGYNSPLHF
TRBV10-2	TRBJ1-1	NA	CASSGYKADRQRVNTEAFF
TRBV30	TRBJ1-1	NA	CAWSARTAMNTEAFF
TRBV2	TRBJ1-1	NA	CASIGPNTEAFF
TRBV11-2	TRBJ1-2	TRBD1	CASSLDLMWTGDGYTF
TRBV5-4	TRBJ2-7	NA	CASSPSRGTPSYEQYF
TRBV6-2/TRBV6-3	TRBJ1-2	NA	CASSYLDTRWTF
TRBV9	TRBJ1-3	TRBD1	CASSVRGQASGNTIYF
TRBV2	TRBJ2-7	TRBD2	CATGAPGLAGGEQYF
TRBV7-2	TRBJ2-4	NA	CASSLGGLQAKNIQYF
TRBV7-2	TRBJ1-5	NA	CASSLGVGLGNQPQHF
TRBV10-3	TRBJ1-2	NA	CAISESTPHGYTF
TRBV10-1	TRBJ2-2	NA	CASSESALGGGNTGELFF
TRBV7-2	TRBJ2-3	TRBD2	CASSLDLADTDTQYF
TRBV28	TRBJ1-1	NA	CASFFVRGAEAFF
TRBV2	TRBJ2-2	NA	CASSYDRRESGELFF
TRBV5-6	TRBJ1-4	TRBD1	CASSRTGGTNEKLFF
TRBV6-6	TRBJ2-7	NA	CASTREIAGEQYF
TRBV30	TRBJ1-1	NA	CAWSFLGKNTEAFF
TRBV27	TRBJ2-3	NA	CASSWGFADTQYF
TRBV18	TRBJ1-1	NA	CASSPPRGGSTEAFF
TRBV6-1	TRBJ1-2	NA	CASSEGYGRQYGYTF
TRBV27	TRBJ2-3	TRBD2	CASSSPAGATDTQYF
TRBV9	TRBJ1-4	NA	CASSPGQTATNEKLFF
TRBV7-2	TRBJ2-2	NA	CASSYRRSGVGDGLGELFF
TRBV15	TRBJ1-6	NA	CATSRNRDPSYNSPLHF
TRBV7-9	TRBJ1-2	TRBD1	CASSFGQGWNYGYTF
TRBV5-8	TRBJ2-3	NA	CASSLTVRPTDTQYF
TRBV27	TRBJ2-3	NA	CASRPYSTDTQYF
TRBV18	TRBJ2-1	TRBD1	CASSPGTGGYEQFF
TRBV4-3	TRBJ1-5	NA	CASSQERYSNQPQHF
TRBV3-1/TRBV3-2	TRBJ2-3	NA	CASSQDLSASPSTDTQYF
TRBV11-2	TRBJ2-5	NA	CASSYEASHQETQYF
TRBV20-1	TRBJ2-1	TRBD2	CSASGGLEQFF